A single sample gave rise to the 29 T cell receptor beta chains below, sequenced in a study of T-cell reconstitution after alpha-beta-depleted transplantation in children. The authors prepared the TCRbeta library with unique molecular identifiers. MiXCR was run by TCRdb on the PCR reads, yielding one entry per CDR3 protein. Found here are about 540,000 distinct CDR3 sequences, 15% to 20% of them singletons; the top ten hold less than 4%. This specimen was PBMCs from the stem cell graft donor, taken from the stem cell graft. The receptors were gathered from a human donor who donated a stem cell graft to a child with acute lymphoblastic leukemia.

The chain employs TRBV5-1 and TRBJ2-6; 9 nucleotides align to TRBD1. Germline V gene lookup returns CDR1 SGHRS and CDR2 YFSETQ. The CDR3 spans 17 residues. Trimming took 0 bases from V and 0 from J; bases not matched to a gene: 1. This chain's CDR3 is CASSLGQGGSGANVLTF. DNA for the CDR3: TGCGCCAGCAGCTTGGGACAGGGGGGCTCTGGGGCCAACGTCCTGACTTTC.

In its sample, this clonotype was seen a few times. This chain connects TRBV4-1 to TRBJ2-1; the match to TRBD2 covers 13 bases. V shed 1 base, J shed 7 bases, and the junction held 7 bases outside the gene matches. Per the germline V gene, CDR1 is MGHRA and CDR2 is YSYEKL. The CDR3 totals 17 residues. CDR3 DNA: TGCGCCAGCAGCCAAGTTCACGGGACTAGCGGGAAGAATGAGCAGTTCTTC. This sequence encodes CASSQVHGTSGKNEQFF.

This clonotype came up a few times. The gene calls are TRBV12-3 or TRBV12-4 and TRBJ2-6, with D possibly TRBD1 on 5 matching bases. CDR3 length: 15 residues. V shed 8 bases and J shed 0 bases, with 11 bases lying between them. CDR3 loop: CASEQGASGANVLTF. The CDR3 DNA follows: TGTGCCAGCGAGCAAGGGGCCTCTGGGGCCAACGTCCTGACTTTC.

The rearrangement links TRBV30 to TRBJ2-1; D ambiguous. CDR1 and CDR2 from the germline V gene are GTSNPN and SVGIG (reference sequence). V gave up 3 bases and J gave up 2 bases, with 8 bases separating them. The CDR3 covers 13 residues. CDR3 protein: CAWSTLTYNEQFF. The DNA for the CDR3 is TGTGCCTGGAGCACTCTCACCTACAATGAGCAGTTCTTC.

The rearrangement joins TRBV5-1 to TRBJ1-6; TRBD1 matches at 9 bases. This CDR3 has 14 residues. Germline trimming cut 2 bases from V and 8 bases from J; bases unmatched to any gene: 2. CDR1 and CDR2 from the germline V gene are SGHRS and YFSETQ. The CDR3 DNA reads as TGCGCCAGCAGCTTTACAGGGGGCTATTCACCCCTCCACTTT. As protein: CASSFTGGYSPLHF. The full variable domain, with the rest looked up from reference TRBV5-1 and TRBJ1-6, is KAGVTQTPRYLIKTRGQQVTLSCSPISGHRSVSWYQQTPGQGLQFLFEYFSETQRNKGNFPGRFSGRQFSNSRSEMNVSTLELGDSALYLCASSFTGGYSPLHFGNGTRLTVT.

This clonotype was found a few times. The chain couples TRBV12-3 or TRBV12-4 to TRBJ1-5; TRBD1 matches at 7 bases. The CDR3 totals 14 residues. The junction had 1 base not matched to a gene; V was cut back by 5 bases and J by 0 bases. The CDR3 loop reads CASSRDSSNQPQHF. The DNA of the CDR3 is TGTGCCAGCAGTCGGGACAGTAGCAATCAGCCCCAGCATTTT.

V and J are TRBV12-3 or TRBV12-4 and TRBJ2-7; 8 positions agree with TRBD2. The CDR3 is 14 residues long. V was pared by 4 bases and J by 4 bases, with 6 bases of the junction left unmatched. The CDR3 protein is CASSSSLAVYEQYF. Written as DNA, the CDR3 is TGTGCCAGCAGTTCCTCACTAGCGGTTTACGAGCAGTACTTC.

The V gene is TRBV29-1, the J gene TRBJ2-1, with 9 bases identical to TRBD2. The length of the CDR3 is 16 residues. Germline CDR1 reads SQVTM; CDR2 reads ANQGSEA. V was clipped by 4 bases and J by 5 bases; unmatched bases: 12. The CDR3 here is CSVGGRGGRADNEQFF. DNA for the CDR3: TGCAGCGTTGGGGGCCGGGGCGGGAGGGCCGACAATGAGCAGTTCTTC.

V gene TRBV12-3 or TRBV12-4 combines with J gene TRBJ2-5, with unresolved D. The V end lost 7 bases, the J end lost 6 bases, and 12 bases lay between the germline ends. This CDR3 is built from 12 residues. The CDR3 DNA reads TGTGCCAGCACCACTGCTCGGAAGACCCAGTACTTC. Protein sequence: CASTTARKTQYF.

The J gene is TRBJ2-7, the V gene TRBV20-1; D call uncertain. Per the germline V gene, CDR1 is DFQATT and CDR2 is SNEGSKA (reference sequence). V was clipped by 5 bases and J by 0 bases, with 11 bases between them. The CDR3 covers 13 residues. The CDR3 here is CSAWHSNSYEQYF. CDR3 bases: TGCAGTGCTTGGCACAGCAACTCCTACGAGCAGTACTTC.

This clonotype occurred a few times. The J gene is TRBJ2-3, the V gene TRBV20-1; 8 bases align to TRBD1. The CDR3 is 13 amino acids. With V trimmed by 6 bases and J by 3 bases, 5 bases remained unmatched. Germline CDR1 reads DFQATT; CDR2 reads SNEGSKA (reference sequence). The CDR3 DNA sequence: TGCAGTGCCTCGACAGGGGTAACAGATACGCAGTATTTT. This translates into CSASTGVTDTQYF.

This clonotype was found a few times. The gene calls are TRBV19 and TRBJ1-2; maybe TRBD1 (5 bases). The length of the CDR3 is 13 residues. Trimming pared 7 bases from V and 2 bases from J, leaving 11 bases between. Looked up from germline, CDR1 is LNHDA and CDR2 is SQIVND (reference sequence). CDR3: CASTREPNYGYTF. The DNA for the CDR3 is TGTGCCAGTACCAGGGAACCGAACTATGGCTACACCTTC.

This clonotype was found a few times. The chain carries TRBV12-3 or TRBV12-4 and TRBJ2-1; maybe TRBD2 (5 bases). This CDR3 is 13 amino acids long. Trimming left V 1 base short and J 11 bases short, with 12 bases between. The CDR3: CASSLEVGVKQFF. The CDR3 DNA sequence: TGTGCCAGCAGTTTAGAGGTGGGAGTTAAGCAGTTCTTC.

This clonotype has just a few counts. J is TRBJ2-1 and V is TRBV7-9; the D gene is possibly TRBD1 (5 bases). The CDR3 consists of 14 residues. V was shortened by 0 bases and J by 8 bases, with 11 bases between the two germline ends. Germline V lookup: CDR1 SEHNR, CDR2 FQNEAQ (reference sequence). CDR3 bases: TGTGCCAGCAGCTTAGCGGGGCAGCCCCATGAGCAGTTCTTC. Translated: CASSLAGQPHEQFF. The whole variable domain, filled in from reference TRBV7-9 and TRBJ2-1, reads DTGVSQNPRHKITKRGQNVTFRCDPISEHNRLYWYRQTLGQGPEFLTYFQNEAQLEKSRLLSDRFSAERPKGSFSTLEIQRTEQGDSAMYLCASSLAGQPHEQFFGPGTRLTVL.

This clonotype was picked up a small number of times. The chain couples TRBV4-1 to TRBJ1-5; 8 bases line up with TRBD1. V shed 1 base and J 7 bases; nucleotides not matched to a gene: 3. The CDR3 runs 14 residues. Germline CDR1 reads MGHRA; CDR2 reads YSYEKL. This chain's CDR3 is CASSQAAGGQPQHF. CDR3 nucleotides: TGCGCCAGCAGCCAAGCGGCAGGGGGCCAGCCCCAGCATTTT.

The V call is TRBV7-9, the J call TRBJ2-2, with 9 bases lining up with TRBD2. J was trimmed by 5 bases and V by 5 bases; bases with no gene match: 6. The CDR3 has 15 amino acids. Germline CDR1 is SEHNR and CDR2 is FQNEAQ (reference sequence). CDR3 amino acids: CASSGSGRKTGELFF. For the CDR3, the DNA is TGTGCCAGCAGCGGCAGCGGGAGGAAGACCGGGGAGCTGTTTTTT.

This chain joins TRBV7-3 and TRBJ2-3; 7 bases are a match to TRBD1. Germline assignment: CDR1 SGHTA and CDR2 FQGTGA. There are 16 residues in the CDR3. Trimming removed 4 bases from V and 0 bases from J; junction bases left unmatched: 7. The CDR3 DNA sequence: TGTGCCAGCAGCTATGGGACGGGACAGAGCACAGATACGCAGTATTTT. This sequence encodes CASSYGTGQSTDTQYF.

This clonotype showed up just a few times. This chain connects TRBV5-1 to TRBJ1-6, with unresolved D. CDR1 and CDR2 (germline): SGHRS, YFSETQ. The V end was cut by 0 bases, the J end by 8 bases, with 6 bases between. The CDR3 is 13 residues long. CDR3 bases: TGCGCCAGCAGCTTGGCCGGGGATTCACCCCTCCACTTT. Translation: CASSLAGDSPLHF.

The rearrangement links TRBV12-5 to TRBJ1-4; D uncertain. Germline values: CDR1 LGHNT, CDR2 FRNRAP. The CDR3 totals 12 residues. Trimming shortened V by 7 bases and J by 8 bases, and 11 bases separated the two germline ends. The CDR3 reads CASEDPHEKLFF. The CDR3 nucleotides read TGTGCTAGTGAGGACCCCCACGAAAAACTGTTTTTT.

The CDR3 sequence: CSARATSGESNEQFF. Here the CDR3 DNA reads TGCAGTGCTAGGGCGACTAGCGGGGAGTCCAATGAGCAGTTCTTC. This sequence joins TRBV20-1 and TRBJ2-1; 11 bases match TRBD2. There are 15 residues in the CDR3. After removal of 3 bases from V and 6 bases from J, the junction contained 7 bases not matched to a gene. Germline CDR1 and CDR2: DFQATT and SNEGSKA (reference sequence).

The chain carries TRBV5-5 and TRBJ2-2; no firm D call. Trimming shortened V by 2 bases and J by 6 bases, and 14 bases separated the two germline ends. CDR1 and CDR2 (germline): SGHKS, YYEKEE (reference sequence). The CDR3 has 15 amino acids. For the CDR3, the DNA is TGTGCCAGCAGCTTTATCTCTTCTTCCGCCGGGGAGCTGTTTTTT. Amino acids: CASSFISSSAGELFF.

This clonotype was observed many times. V is TRBV7-2 and J is TRBJ1-2, with no clear D. This CDR3 spans 13 amino acids. Per the germline V gene, CDR1 is SGHTA and CDR2 is FQGNSA. The V end was cut by 3 bases, the J end by 2 bases, with 7 bases between. The CDR3 bases are TGTGCCAGCAGCTTCAGGCAGAACTATGGCTACACCTTC. It codes for CASSFRQNYGYTF.

This chain links TRBV3-1 with TRBJ2-7, with no clear D. Germline CDR1 and CDR2: LGHDT and YNNKEL (reference sequence). The CDR3 loop spans 14 amino acids. With 0 bases removed from V and 3 bases from J, the gap between germline ends came to 9 bases. DNA for the CDR3: TGTGCCAGCAGCCAAGAATCCGGTATCTACGAGCAGTACTTC. Residues: CASSQESGIYEQYF.

CDR3 protein: CASSLGTSVFTDTQYF. In DNA form, the CDR3 reads TGTGCCAGCAGCCTTGGGACTAGCGTCTTCACAGATACGCAGTATTTT. V usage is TRBV14 and J usage is TRBJ2-3; 10 bases match TRBD2. Germline-derived CDR1 and CDR2 are SGHDN and FVKESK. V trimming: 4 bases; J trimming: 2 bases; junction bases outside the gene matches: 6. This CDR3 has 16 amino acids.

The rearrangement joins TRBV29-1 to TRBJ2-7, with 7 bases aligning to TRBD2. CDR3 length: 13 amino acids. Unmatched junction bases numbered 6, after V lost 6 bases and J lost 1 base. The germline V gene has CDR1 SQVTM and CDR2 ANQGSEA. The CDR3 region has the DNA TGCAGCGTCGGGGGGACCGTTTCCTACGAGCAGTACTTC. As protein: CSVGGTVSYEQYF.

V is TRBV11-1 and J is TRBJ2-4, with D possibly called TRBD1 or TRBD2 (7 bases each). The V gene's germline CDR1 is SGHAT and CDR2 FQDESV (reference sequence). Trimming stripped 5 bases from V and 7 bases from J, with 30 bases between. CDR3 length: 19 residues. CDR3 DNA: TGTGCCAGCAGCCTTACCTCTAGCGGTCGGACAGGAGGGGGTAACATTCAGTACTTC. Translating it yields CASSLTSSGRTGGGNIQYF.

The chain uses TRBV7-2 and TRBJ1-1; no definite D call. The CDR3 covers 14 residues. In germline, CDR1 is SGHTA, CDR2 FQGNSA. V lost 2 bases and J 3 bases, leaving 10 bases between the germline ends. CDR3 region: CASSLSLEDTEAFF. As DNA, the CDR3 is TGTGCCAGCAGCTTATCCCTCGAAGACACTGAAGCTTTCTTT.

This clonotype has just a few counts. The CDR3 DNA reads as TGCGCCAGCAGCGTGTCGAACACCGGGGAGCTGTTTTTT. It encodes CASSVSNTGELFF. V is TRBV5-1 and J is TRBJ2-2; unclear D gene. Trimming took off 4 bases at V and 0 bases at J, with 4 bases between the two ends. The CDR3 consists of 13 residues. Germline V gene data show CDR1 as SGHRS and CDR2 as YFSETQ.

This clonotype was seen more than once but under ten times. Here the CDR3 DNA reads TGCAGTGCCTCGCATAACGGTTGGGAAGATACGCAGTATTTT. Translation gives CSASHNGWEDTQYF. This chain joins TRBV20-1 and TRBJ2-3; D not certain. V lost 6 bases to trimming and J lost 5 bases, with 18 bases between them. The V gene's germline CDR1 is DFQATT and CDR2 SNEGSKA (reference sequence). This CDR3 has 14 residues.